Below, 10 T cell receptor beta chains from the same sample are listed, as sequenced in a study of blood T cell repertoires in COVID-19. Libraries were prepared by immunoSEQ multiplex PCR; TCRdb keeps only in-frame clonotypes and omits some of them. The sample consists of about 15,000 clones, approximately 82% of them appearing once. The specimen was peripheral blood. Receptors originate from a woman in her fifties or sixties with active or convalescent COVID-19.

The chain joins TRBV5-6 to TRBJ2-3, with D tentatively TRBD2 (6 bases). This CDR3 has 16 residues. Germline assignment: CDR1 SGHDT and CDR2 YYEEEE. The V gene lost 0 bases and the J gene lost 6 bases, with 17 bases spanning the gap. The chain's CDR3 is CASSLVSGLPLDTQYF. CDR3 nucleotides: TGTGCCAGCAGCTTGGTCTCGGGACTCCCCTTGGATACGCAGTATTTT.

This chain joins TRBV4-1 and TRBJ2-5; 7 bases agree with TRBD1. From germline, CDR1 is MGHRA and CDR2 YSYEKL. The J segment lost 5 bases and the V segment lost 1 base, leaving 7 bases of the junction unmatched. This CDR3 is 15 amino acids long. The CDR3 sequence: CASSQGQGVEETQYF. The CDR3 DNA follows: TGCGCCAGCAGCCAAGGTCAGGGGGTGGAGGAGACCCAGTACTTC.

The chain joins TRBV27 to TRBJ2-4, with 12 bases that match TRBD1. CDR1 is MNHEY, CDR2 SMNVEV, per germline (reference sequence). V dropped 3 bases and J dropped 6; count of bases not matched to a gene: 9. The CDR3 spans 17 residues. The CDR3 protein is CASSFSTGTGGANIQYF. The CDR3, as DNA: TGTGCCAGCAGTTTTTCGACCGGGACAGGGGGCGCAAACATTCAGTACTTC.

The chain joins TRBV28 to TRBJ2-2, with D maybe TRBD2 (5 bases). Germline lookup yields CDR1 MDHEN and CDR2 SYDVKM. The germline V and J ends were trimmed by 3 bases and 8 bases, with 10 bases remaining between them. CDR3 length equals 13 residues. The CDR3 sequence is CASSLRDWGELFF. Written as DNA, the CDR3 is TGTGCCAGCAGTTTGAGGGATTGGGGGGAGCTGTTTTTT.

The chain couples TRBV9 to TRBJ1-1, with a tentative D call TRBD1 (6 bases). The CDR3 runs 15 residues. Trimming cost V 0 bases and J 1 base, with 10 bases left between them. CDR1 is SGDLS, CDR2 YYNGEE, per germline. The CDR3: CASSVGTGQNTEAFF. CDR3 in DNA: TGTGCCAGCAGCGTAGGTACAGGGCAGAACACTGAAGCTTTCTTT.

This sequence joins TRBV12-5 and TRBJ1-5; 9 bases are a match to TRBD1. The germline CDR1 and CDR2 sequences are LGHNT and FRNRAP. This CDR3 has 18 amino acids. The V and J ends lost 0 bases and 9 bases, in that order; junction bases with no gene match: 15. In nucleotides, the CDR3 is TGTGCTAGTGGTTTGGTTGCGATTGGGACAGGGAAACGGGGGCCCCAGCATTTT. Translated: CASGLVAIGTGKRGPQHF.

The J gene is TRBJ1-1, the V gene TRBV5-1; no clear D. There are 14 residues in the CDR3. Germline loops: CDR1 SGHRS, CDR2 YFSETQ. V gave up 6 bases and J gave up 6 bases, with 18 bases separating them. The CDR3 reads CASTHGGGAAEAFF. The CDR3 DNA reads TGCGCCAGCACCCACGGTGGAGGAGCCGCTGAAGCTTTCTTT.

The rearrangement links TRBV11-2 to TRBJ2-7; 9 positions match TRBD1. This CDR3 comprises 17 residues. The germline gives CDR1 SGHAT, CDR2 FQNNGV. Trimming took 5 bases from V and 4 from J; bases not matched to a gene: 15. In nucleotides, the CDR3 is TGTGCCAGCAGCCCCATTACAGGGGGCGCAGGAACGTACGAGCAGTACTTC. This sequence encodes CASSPITGGAGTYEQYF.

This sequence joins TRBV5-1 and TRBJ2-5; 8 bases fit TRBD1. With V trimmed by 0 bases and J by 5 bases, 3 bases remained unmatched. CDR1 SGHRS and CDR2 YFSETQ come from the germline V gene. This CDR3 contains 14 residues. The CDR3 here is CASSLGTGFETQYF. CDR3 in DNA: TGCGCCAGCAGCTTGGGGACAGGGTTTGAGACCCAGTACTTC.

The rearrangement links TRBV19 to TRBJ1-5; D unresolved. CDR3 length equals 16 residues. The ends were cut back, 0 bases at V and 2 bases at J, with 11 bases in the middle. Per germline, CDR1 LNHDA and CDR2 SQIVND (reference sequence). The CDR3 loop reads CASSIEAGDGNQPQHF. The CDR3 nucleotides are TGTGCCAGTAGTATAGAGGCGGGAGATGGCAATCAGCCCCAGCATTTT.